The clone carrying this T cell receptor (beta chain) appeared a single time. What it binds is unknown. This entry is derived from a study of OX40 agonist ivuxolimab in advanced cancers. Overall study context: Patients received intravenous ivuxolimab every 2 weeks at 0.01 to 10 mg/kg. Participants, 65% to 85% male, averaged roughly 60 years of age, ranging from about 23 to 80.

The ends were cut back, 7 bases at V and 2 bases at J, with 18 bases in the middle. Looked up from germline, CDR1 is SGHTA and CDR2 is FQGNSA. There are 15 residues in the CDR3. Generated by immunoSEQ multiplex PCR, the TCRdb table keeps only in-frame clones and is missing some. This repertoire shows roughly 60,000 clones, 80% to 90% found once; its top ten account for roughly 0.95%. Study-wide results and limits: Compared with CD4+, CD8+ T cells on average had more expanded clones. Some of the lowest clonal expansion was seen in partial responders at 0.1-3.0 mg/kg.

The rearrangement uses TRBV7-2 and TRBJ2-7; D gene unclear. The TCR originated in an adult with an advanced solid tumor such as melanoma, head and neck, liver or kidney cancer. The input for sequencing was CD4+ or CD8+ T cells sorted from blood, taken in a trial of the OX40 agonist ivuxolimab. The CDR3 is CASTTPDWYTYEQYF. The CDR3 nucleotides are TGTGCCAGCACAACCCCAGACTGGTACACCTACGAGCAGTACTTC. Variable domain in full (rest from reference TRBV7-2 and TRBJ2-7): GAGVSQSPSNKVTEKGKDVELRCDPISGHTALYWYRQSLGQGLEFLIYFQGNSAPDKSGLPSDRFSAERTGGSVSTLTIQRTQQEDSAVYLCASTTPDWYTYEQYFGPGTRLTVT.